The 32 T cell receptor beta chains presented below share a single source sample, sequenced in a study of CD8+ T cells in alopecia areata. In each case, RNA was isolated and then reverse transcribed into cDNA as the sequencing template. Method: immunoSEQ multiplex PCR; TCRdb's copy keeps in-frame clones and lacks some. The top ten hold less than 8% of the sample, which has about 150,000 clones, more than 40% seen once. Source material: CD4+ T cells sorted from blood. Receptor source: a human donor with alopecia areata.

This clone appeared a few times. The chain carries TRBV28 and TRBJ2-2; D remains unclear. Per germline, CDR1 MDHEN and CDR2 SYDVKM. The CDR3 extends over 13 amino acids. Trimming removed 4 bases from V and 8 bases from J, with 11 bases in between. This CDR3 is CASSSTSVGELFF. CDR3 in DNA: TGTGCCAGCAGTTCGACGTCCGTGGGGGAGCTGTTTTTT.

This chain links TRBV15 with TRBJ1-2; no definite D call. The CDR3 sequence is 11 residues long. Germline V gene lookup returns CDR1 LNHNV and CDR2 YYDKDF (reference sequence). Trimming shortened V by 3 bases and J by 4 bases, and 3 bases separated the two germline ends. For the CDR3, the DNA is TGTGCCACCAGCAGGGGCTATGGCTACACCTTC. Translated: CATSRGYGYTF.

This rearrangement joins TRBV18 to TRBJ1-2, with D perhaps TRBD1 (5 bases). The CDR3 runs 14 residues. CDR1 and CDR2 from the germline V gene are KGHSH and LQKENI. The ends were cut back, 6 bases at V and 0 bases at J, with 11 bases in the middle. This CDR3 reads CASSPDRANYGYTF. CDR3 nucleotide sequence: TGTGCCAGCTCCCCTGACAGAGCTAACTATGGCTACACCTTC.

The rearrangement uses TRBV29-1 and TRBJ2-3; D not resolved. The V and J ends lost 3 bases and 0 bases respectively, with 13 bases between them. This CDR3 is built from 15 residues. CDR1 SQVTM and CDR2 ANQGSEA come from the germline V gene. The CDR3 DNA sequence: TGCAGCGTTGACGGGCGACCCAATAGCACAGATACGCAGTATTTT. The encoded protein is CSVDGRPNSTDTQYF.

This clone was recorded a few times. The V call is TRBV30, the J call TRBJ2-1; 10 bases match TRBD2. The CDR3 runs 14 residues. CDR1 and CDR2 from the germline V gene are GTSNPN and SVGIG (reference sequence). The J segment lost 6 bases and the V segment lost 4 bases, leaving 6 bases of the junction unmatched. This chain's CDR3 is CAWTAGGATNEQFF. CDR3 sequence (DNA): TGTGCCTGGACAGCGGGAGGGGCAACCAATGAGCAGTTCTTC.

J is TRBJ1-1 and V is TRBV2; 7 nucleotides align to TRBD1. The CDR3 length is 14 residues. In germline, CDR1 is SNHLY, CDR2 FYNNEI. V gave up 3 bases and J gave up 1 base; unmatched junction bases: 2. CDR3 region: CASSDRDRNTEAFF. CDR3 nucleotide sequence: TGTGCCAGCAGTGACCGGGACAGGAACACTGAAGCTTTCTTT.

This clone has more than one count but fewer than ten. One junction end does not reproduce the germline sequence, and a read error may be involved. The V and J genes are TRBV4-1 and TRBJ2-1, with D perhaps being TRBD1 or TRBD2 (5 bases each). CDR1 MGHRA and CDR2 YSYEKL come from the germline V gene. The CDR3 sequence is 11 residues long. CDR3 in amino acids: CASSQDLGRVF. CDR3 in DNA: TGCGCCAGCAGCCAAGATCTGGGGCGGGTCTTC.

The J gene is TRBJ1-1, the V gene TRBV29-1; D not resolved. In germline, CDR1 is SQVTM, CDR2 ANQGSEA. CDR3 length: 13 residues. V was clipped by 4 bases and J by 6 bases, with 15 bases between them. The CDR3 loop is CSVGTGLGAEAFF. The CDR3 DNA sequence: TGCAGCGTTGGTACGGGTCTGGGAGCTGAAGCTTTCTTT.

The gene calls are TRBV23-1 and TRBJ2-1; 10 positions match TRBD1. TRBV23-1 is an open reading frame whose function is uncertain. The junction had 5 bases not matched to a gene; V was cut back by 1 base and J by 5 bases. The CDR3 is made up of 16 amino acids. This CDR3 reads CASSQLRQGANNEQFF. DNA for the CDR3: TGCGCCAGCAGTCAATTGCGACAGGGGGCCAACAATGAGCAGTTCTTC.

The chain recombines TRBV7-9 with TRBJ1-5; D not certain. Per germline, CDR1 SEHNR and CDR2 FQNEAQ (reference sequence). The CDR3 sequence is 12 residues long. The V end was cut by 5 bases, the J end by 3 bases, with 5 bases between. DNA for the CDR3: TGTGCCAGCAGCCGGATCAATCAGCCCCAGCATTTT. Encoded protein: CASSRINQPQHF.

V and J are TRBV29-1 and TRBJ2-5, with D unresolved. Germline values: CDR1 SQVTM, CDR2 ANQGSEA. There are 10 residues in the CDR3. V dropped 6 bases and J dropped 3 bases, with 5 bases sitting between them. CDR3 region: CSVREETQYF. CDR3 nucleotide sequence: TGCAGCGTCCGGGAAGAGACCCAGTACTTC.

The chain links TRBV19 to TRBJ2-1; 11 nucleotides match TRBD2. Germline assignment: CDR1 LNHDA and CDR2 SQIVND (reference sequence). CDR3 length: 17 residues. V shed 5 bases, J shed 1 base, and the junction held 7 bases outside the gene matches. The CDR3 loop reads CASSAWTSGLSYNEQFF. The CDR3 nucleotides read TGTGCCAGTAGTGCCTGGACTAGCGGGCTTTCCTACAATGAGCAGTTCTTC.

This clone was detected a few times. The V gene is TRBV28, the J gene TRBJ2-3; D is tentatively TRBD1 or TRBD2 (6 bases each). The CDR3 sequence is 20 residues long. Germline V gene data show CDR1 as MDHEN and CDR2 as SYDVKM. The ends were cut back, 2 bases at V and 1 base at J, with 25 bases in the middle. The CDR3 nucleotides are TGTGCCAGCAGTTTACCCGGTTGGGGGGCTAGGGCGTTTGGCACAGATACGCAGTATTTT. Translated: CASSLPGWGARAFGTDTQYF.

The gene calls are TRBV28 and TRBJ2-1; a possible D gene is TRBD1 (6 bases). V shed 6 bases and J shed 7 bases, with 13 bases lying between them. The CDR3 loop spans 13 amino acids. Germline V lookup: CDR1 MDHEN, CDR2 SYDVKM. The CDR3 spells CASSYQGKNEQFF. The CDR3 DNA reads TGTGCCAGCAGCTACCAGGGGAAGAATGAGCAGTTCTTC.

The chain uses TRBV30 and TRBJ1-2; tentative D call: TRBD1 (6 bases). The CDR3 runs to 12 residues. Germline CDR1 GTSNPN, CDR2 SVGIG (reference sequence). Trimming removed 2 bases from V and 8 bases from J, with 12 bases in between. CDR3 coding DNA: TGTGCCTGGAGTTCAGGGGAGGCAGGCTACACCTTC. Translated: CAWSSGEAGYTF.

With respect to this clone: Other nucleotide sequences in the sample specify the same CDR3. This chain joins TRBV11-2 and TRBJ2-5, with D uncertain. V lost 1 base and J 4 bases, leaving 1 base between the germline ends. The CDR3 consists of 11 residues. The germline V gene encodes CDR1 SGHAT and CDR2 FQNNGV. The DNA of the CDR3 is TGTGCCAGCAGCTTAGGAGAGACCCAGTACTTC. This gives the protein CASSLGETQYF.

V and J are TRBV5-1 and TRBJ2-7, with TRBD2 matching over 10 bases. Germline CDR1 SGHRS, CDR2 YFSETQ. This CDR3 contains 14 residues. V dropped 3 bases and J dropped 5; count of bases not matched to a gene: 5. CDR3 DNA sequence: TGCGCCAGCAGCTATACTAGCGGGACGGACGAGCAGTACTTC. Its protein is CASSYTSGTDEQYF.

This clone has just a few counts. This sequence joins TRBV19 and TRBJ1-5, with unresolved D. The CDR3 loop spans 15 amino acids. CDR1 is LNHDA and CDR2 is SQIVND in the germline V gene (reference sequence). Between the trimmed V and J ends, which lost 2 bases and 3 bases, there was a span of 11 bases. In nucleotides, the CDR3 is TGTGCCAGTAGTATAAAGGAACTTCTCAATCAGCCCCAGCATTTT. The encoded protein is CASSIKELLNQPQHF.

This clone was detected a few times. The chain is built from TRBV28 and TRBJ1-2; D not certain. The V end lost 5 bases, the J end lost 2 bases, and 6 bases lay between the germline ends. Germline assignment: CDR1 MDHEN and CDR2 SYDVKM. The CDR3 extends over 12 amino acids. This CDR3 reads CASSPDNYGYTF. The DNA of the CDR3 is TGTGCCAGCAGTCCTGACAACTATGGCTACACCTTC.

The V and J genes are TRBV30 and TRBJ2-2; the match to TRBD1 covers 7 bases. The CDR3 spans 15 residues. The J segment lost 3 bases and the V segment lost 2 bases, leaving 6 bases of the junction unmatched. Germline V gene lookup returns CDR1 GTSNPN and CDR2 SVGIG (reference sequence). CDR3 amino acids: CAWSPRTGYTGELFF. CDR3 coding DNA: TGTGCCTGGAGTCCCCGGACAGGCTACACCGGGGAGCTGTTTTTT.

This clone occurred a few times. Germline is not matched at one junction end, which may reflect a read error. The chain joins TRBV10-2 to TRBJ1-3; D is ambiguous. Germline assignment: CDR1 WSHSY and CDR2 SAAADI. This CDR3 spans 14 amino acids. The CDR3 region is CASTEGISGNTIYF. The DNA for the CDR3 is TGCGCCAGCACTGAGGGAATCTCTGGAAACACCATATATTTT.

This clone came up a few times. The CDR3 loop is CASRGLAGDNEQFF. CDR3 DNA sequence: TGCGCCAGCAGGGGACTAGCGGGAGACAATGAGCAGTTCTTC. The chain couples TRBV5-1 to TRBJ2-1, with 14 nucleotides matching TRBD2. This CDR3 contains 14 residues. Germline V gene data show CDR1 as SGHRS and CDR2 as YFSETQ. With V trimmed by 5 bases and J by 5 bases, 0 bases remained unmatched.

The J gene is TRBJ1-1, the V gene TRBV30; TRBD1 might be the D (6 bases). CDR1 is GTSNPN and CDR2 is SVGIG in the germline V gene (reference sequence). The CDR3 runs 15 residues. V shed 2 bases and J shed 4 bases, with 17 bases lying between them. CDR3 region: CAWSKGDTPSTEAFF. The CDR3 DNA follows: TGTGCCTGGAGTAAGGGGGACACCCCGAGCACTGAAGCTTTCTTT.

The chain recombines TRBV4-2 with TRBJ2-5, with 10 bases lining up with TRBD2. Unmatched junction bases numbered 6, after V lost 3 bases and J lost 5 bases. Per germline, CDR1 LGHNA and CDR2 YNFKEQ. The CDR3 has 15 residues. This CDR3 is CASSHDPTSGETQYF. The CDR3 DNA sequence: TGTGCCAGCAGCCACGACCCGACTAGCGGGGAGACCCAGTACTTC.

This clone was detected only a few times. V gene TRBV28 combines with J gene TRBJ2-7; 9 bases are shared with TRBD1. The CDR3 runs 15 residues. V lost 5 bases and J lost 7; bases outside the gene matches: 12. CDR1 and CDR2 from the germline V gene are MDHEN and SYDVKM. The CDR3 is CASSTPGTGRAEQYF. CDR3 nucleotide sequence: TGTGCCAGCAGTACCCCCGGGACAGGGAGAGCGGAGCAGTACTTC. Supplemented by reference TRBV28 and TRBJ2-7, the full variable domain reads DVKVTQSSRYLVKRTGEKVFLECVQDMDHENMFWYRQDPGLGLRLIYFSYDVKMKEKGDIPEGYSVSREKKERFSLILESASTNQTSMYLCASSTPGTGRAEQYFGPGTRLTVT.

The rearrangement links TRBV6-1 to TRBJ2-3; D ambiguous. Germline V gene data show CDR1 as MNHNS and CDR2 as SASEGT. This CDR3 has 13 residues. V was pared by 6 bases and J by 0 bases, with 7 bases between. The CDR3 DNA sequence: TGTGCCAGCAGGTTTGGCAGCACAGATACGCAGTATTTT. Amino acids: CASRFGSTDTQYF.

This clone occurred once. This rearrangement joins TRBV11-3 to TRBJ2-1, with 8 bases identical to TRBD2. The CDR3 sequence is 16 residues long. With V trimmed by 1 base and J by 9 bases, 11 bases remained unmatched. Germline assignment: CDR1 SGHNT and CDR2 YENEEA. The CDR3 nucleotides are TGTGCCAGCAGCTTAGTGGGCGGGAGGATTGGGAGTGAGCAGTTCTTC. Translation gives CASSLVGGRIGSEQFF. Complete variable domain (other parts from reference TRBV11-3 and TRBJ2-1): EAGVVQSPRYKIIEKKQPVAFWCNPISGHNTLYWYLQNLGQGPELLIRYENEEAVDDSQLPKDRFSAERLKGVDSTLKIQPAELGDSAVYLCASSLVGGRIGSEQFFGPGTRLTVL.

This clone turned up a few times. The chain employs TRBV7-2 and TRBJ2-3; D is uncertain. The V end was cut by 3 bases, the J end by 6 bases, with 7 bases between. CDR1 and CDR2 (germline): SGHTA, FQGNSA. The length of the CDR3 is 12 residues. CDR3 nucleotides: TGTGCCAGCAGCTTCTACGTCGATACGCAGTATTTT. Translation: CASSFYVDTQYF.

The chain joins TRBV27 to TRBJ2-3; D may be TRBD1 (6 bases). CDR1 is MNHEY, CDR2 SMNVEV, per germline (reference sequence). Trimming shortened V by 5 bases and J by 4 bases, and 28 bases separated the two germline ends. This CDR3 contains 19 residues. This CDR3 is CASSPPRDHRATRPDTQYF. CDR3 in DNA: TGTGCCAGCAGTCCACCCCGTGACCACAGGGCCACCCGACCAGATACGCAGTATTTT.

The chain has TRBV5-4 and TRBJ2-1; D is unclear. The CDR3 length is 15 residues. Germline values: CDR1 SGHNT, CDR2 YYREEE (reference sequence). V lost 0 bases, J lost 3 bases, and 10 bases lay in between. The CDR3, as DNA: TGTGCCAGCAGCTTGGCACCCAATAGCTACAATGAGCAGTTCTTC. This translates into CASSLAPNSYNEQFF.

This clone was picked up a small number of times. V gene TRBV29-1 combines with J gene TRBJ2-3; 8 bases agree with TRBD2. The V gene end was trimmed by 6 bases and the J gene end by 2 bases; junction bases not matched to a gene: 16. CDR1 is SQVTM, CDR2 ANQGSEA, per germline. The CDR3 runs to 17 residues. This CDR3 is CSVVTYGREASTDTQYF. The CDR3, as DNA: TGCAGCGTGGTAACTTATGGGCGGGAGGCTTCCACAGATACGCAGTATTTT.

This clone was seen a handful of times. The sample carries other DNA sequences with the same CDR3. The rearrangement links TRBV2 to TRBJ2-5; no clear D. Germline V CDR1 and CDR2: SNHLY, FYNNEI. CDR3 length: 11 amino acids. V gave up 2 bases and J gave up 4 bases, with 2 bases separating them. CDR3 sequence (DNA): TGTGCCAGCAGTGAATCAGAGACCCAGTACTTC. Its translation: CASSESETQYF.